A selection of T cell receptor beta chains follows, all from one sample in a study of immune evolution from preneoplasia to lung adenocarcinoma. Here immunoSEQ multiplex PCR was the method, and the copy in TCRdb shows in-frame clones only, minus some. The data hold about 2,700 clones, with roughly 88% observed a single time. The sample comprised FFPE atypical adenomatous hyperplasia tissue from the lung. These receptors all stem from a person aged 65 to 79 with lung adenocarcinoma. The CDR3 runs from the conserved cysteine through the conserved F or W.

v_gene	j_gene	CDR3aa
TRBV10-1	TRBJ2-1	CASSPGDYNEQFF
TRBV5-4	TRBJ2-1	CASSSRLRLADYNEQFF
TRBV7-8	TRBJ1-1	CASRRTWPGHTEAFF
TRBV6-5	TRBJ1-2	CASSSPGPGGYGYTF
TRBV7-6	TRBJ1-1	CASSSHGDTEAFF
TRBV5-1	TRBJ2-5	CASSLFETQYF
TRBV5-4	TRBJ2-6	CASSLNIGIGANVLTF
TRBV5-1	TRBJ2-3	CASSLWDRDTQYF
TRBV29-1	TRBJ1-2	CSVAGTGGNYGYTF
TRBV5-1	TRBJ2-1	CASSVRVGGGNEQFF
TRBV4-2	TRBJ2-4	CASSQDGTGNIQYF
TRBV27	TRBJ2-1	CASSLPSGSVDEQFF
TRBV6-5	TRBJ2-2	CASRVGAGELFF
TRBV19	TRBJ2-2	CASSIQIGELFF
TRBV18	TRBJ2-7	CASSLYRDRPYEQYF
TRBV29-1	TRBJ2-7	CSVRWTNYEQYF
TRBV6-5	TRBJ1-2	CASSMGGGPIYGYTF
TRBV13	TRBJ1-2	CASSLVAANYGYTF
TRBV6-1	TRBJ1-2	CASSEASGEYGYTF
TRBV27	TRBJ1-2	CASSFTKGQGGTF
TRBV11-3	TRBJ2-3	CASSLNLTSGSTDTQYF
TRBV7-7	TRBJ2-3	CASSSEGLATQYF
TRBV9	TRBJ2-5	CASSVDYRQETQYF
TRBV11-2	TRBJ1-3	CASSSLDRAGNTIYF
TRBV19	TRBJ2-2	CAGSTTSDTGELFF
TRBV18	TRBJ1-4	CASSPGTASDEKLFF
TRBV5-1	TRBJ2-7	CASSLGDRGDEQYF
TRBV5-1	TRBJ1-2	CASSFGTGGNGYTF
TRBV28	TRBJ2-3	CASSIGGTDTQYF
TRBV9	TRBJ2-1	CASSVSSGPLGEQFF
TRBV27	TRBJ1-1	CASGTVSLRKAFF
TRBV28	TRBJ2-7	CASRAGGRYEQYF
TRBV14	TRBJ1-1	CASSPLDRGMENTEAFF
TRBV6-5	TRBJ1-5	CASSSQGVLSNQPQHF
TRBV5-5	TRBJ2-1	CASSKETSGSWYEQFF
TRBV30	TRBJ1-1	CAWKEQGHTEAFF
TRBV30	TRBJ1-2	CAWSIDAGYGYTF
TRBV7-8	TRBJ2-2	CASSDVFQTGELFF
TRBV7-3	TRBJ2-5	CASSLGRDWETQYF
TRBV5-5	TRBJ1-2	CASSFRLSRQGAGGYTF
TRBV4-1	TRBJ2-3	CASSQLGSGRQTDTQYF
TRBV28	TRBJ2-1	CASSSPSRSGDEQFF
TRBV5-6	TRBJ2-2	CASSRDSWTGELFF
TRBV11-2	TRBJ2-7	CASSSSGQGSYEQYF
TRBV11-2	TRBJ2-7	CASSGGLARLGEQYF
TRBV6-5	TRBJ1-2	CASSFTRTEYYGYTF
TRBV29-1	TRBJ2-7	CSVPSLRQDIHEQYF